The 20 T cell receptor beta chains below all came from one sample that was sequenced in a study of regulatory dendritic cells for organ transplantation. The protocol was immunoSEQ multiplex PCR, while the TCRdb copy is restricted to in-frame clones and leaves out a portion. The table lists some 29,000 clones, 60% to 80% of them singletons, with about 2.4% in the top ten. The sequenced sample consisted of memory CD4+ T cells from blood. Subset noted: CD45RO+ memory T cells. The receptor set was obtained from a human donor in good health.

This chain links TRBV9 with TRBJ1-3; perhaps TRBD1 as D (5 bases). Germline CDR1 and CDR2: SGDLS and YYNGEE. CDR3 length equals 15 residues. Trimming took off 3 bases at V and 3 bases at J, with 13 bases between the two ends. The CDR3 DNA follows: TGTGCCAGCAGCGCCCGGACGGGACTTGGAAACACCATATATTTT. Protein sequence: CASSARTGLGNTIYF.

J is TRBJ1-2 and V is TRBV6-1, with TRBD1 identical over 7 bases. The CDR3 has 15 amino acids. V gave up 4 bases and J gave up 2 bases; unmatched junction bases: 7. The germline CDR1 and CDR2 sequences are MNHNS and SASEGT. The CDR3 is CASSGQGNLNYGYTF. The CDR3 DNA follows: TGTGCCAGCAGTGGACAGGGAAACCTAAACTATGGCTACACCTTC.

The genes are TRBV7-2 and TRBJ2-5; 7 positions agree with TRBD2. The V gene end was trimmed by 0 bases and the J gene end by 3 bases; junction bases not matched to a gene: 1. The CDR3 covers 14 residues. Germline CDR1 and CDR2: SGHTA and FQGNSA. CDR3 DNA: TGTGCCAGCAGCTTAGCCGCGGGAGAAGAGACCCAGTACTTC. Amino acids: CASSLAAGEETQYF.

This clone was counted between two and nine times. V is TRBV9 and J is TRBJ1-3; a weak D match, TRBD1 (5 bases). CDR1 and CDR2 from the germline V gene are SGDLS and YYNGEE. CDR3 length: 12 residues. The V and J ends lost 5 bases and 3 bases respectively, with 6 bases between them. CDR3 nucleotides: TGTGCCAGCAGGGGGGTTGGAAACACCATATATTTT. Translated, it gives CASRGVGNTIYF.

The genes are TRBV6-1 and TRBJ1-5, with a weak D call TRBD1 (6 bases). Trimming removed 0 bases from V and 6 bases from J, with 12 bases in between. CDR3 length: 15 residues. Germline CDR1 reads MNHNS; CDR2 reads SASEGT. CDR3 sequence (DNA): TGTGCCAGCAGTGAAGCATTCAGGGGCCGTCAGCCCCAGCATTTT. This encodes CASSEAFRGRQPQHF.

The chain couples TRBV15 to TRBJ2-4; tentatively, D is TRBD2 (6 bases). V was trimmed by 7 bases and J by 4 bases, leaving 11 bases between them. The V gene's germline CDR1 is LNHNV and CDR2 YYDKDF (reference sequence). The CDR3 is 13 amino acids. The CDR3 nucleotides are TGTGCCACCAACCCGGGAGCGAAAAACATTCAGTACTTC. It translates to CATNPGAKNIQYF.

CDR3 nucleotide sequence: TGCAGTGCCAGCGGATTGGGAGGGTGGTTCTTC. The encoded protein is CSASGLGGWFF. This chain connects TRBV20-1 to TRBJ2-1; TRBD2 matches at 7 bases. Looked up from germline, CDR1 is DFQATT and CDR2 is SNEGSKA (reference sequence). The CDR3 extends over 11 amino acids. V shed 6 bases, J shed 15 bases, and the junction held 11 bases outside the gene matches.

This clone was observed once. The chain combines TRBV5-5 with TRBJ2-7; D possibly corresponds to TRBD1 (8 bases). Trimming stripped 0 bases from V and 9 bases from J, with 22 bases between. The CDR3 contains 16 residues. Germline loops: CDR1 SGHKS, CDR2 YYEKEE (reference sequence). The CDR3: CASSLGVGASGQGQYF. Here the CDR3 DNA reads TGTGCCAGCAGCTTGGGGGTTGGGGCTAGCGGACAGGGGCAGTACTTC.

This clone was recorded once. The rearrangement links TRBV4-3 to TRBJ1-2; a possible D gene is TRBD1 (5 bases). Trimming left V 0 bases short and J 1 base short, with 9 bases between. The CDR3 runs to 15 residues. Germline V CDR1 and CDR2: LGHNA, YSLEER. CDR3 region: CASSQDTGFNYGYTF. CDR3 DNA: TGCGCCAGCAGCCAAGACACAGGCTTTAACTATGGCTACACCTTC.

Comment on this clone: Compared with germline, one end of the junction differs, possibly owing to a read error. V is TRBV6-5 and J is TRBJ2-1; D is unresolved. This CDR3 contains 11 residues. Germline CDR1 reads MNHEY; CDR2 reads SVGAGI. The CDR3 region is CASRRTTIVLF. The CDR3 DNA reads TGTGCCAGCAGACGAACTACGATAGTACTCTTC.

The chain's CDR3 is CASSLGQRNNEQFF. CDR3 sequence (DNA): TGTGCCAGCAGCTTAGGCCAGCGCAACAATGAGCAGTTCTTC. The chain uses TRBV7-2 and TRBJ2-1; D remains ambiguous. The germline V gene has CDR1 SGHTA and CDR2 FQGNSA. The CDR3 length is 14 residues. Trimming shortened V by 1 base and J by 5 bases, and 9 bases separated the two germline ends.

A single count supports this clone. This chain connects TRBV9 to TRBJ1-2; D gene uncertain. Germline V gene data show CDR1 as SGDLS and CDR2 as YYNGEE. Trimming stripped 0 bases from V and 4 bases from J, with 13 bases between. The CDR3 sequence is 15 residues long. CDR3 protein: CASSVGADPFYGYTF. Here the CDR3 DNA reads TGTGCCAGCAGCGTAGGGGCAGACCCATTCTATGGCTACACCTTC. Combining the CDR3 with reference TRBV9 and TRBJ1-2 gives the whole variable domain DSGVTQTPKHLITATGQRVTLRCSPRSGDLSVYWYQQSLDQGLQFLIQYYNGEERAKGNILERFSAQQFPDLHSELNLSSLELGDSALYFCASSVGADPFYGYTFGSGTRLTVV.

The gene calls are TRBV18 and TRBJ1-5; D is unresolved. The CDR3 runs 12 residues. Trimming cost V 3 bases and J 4 bases, with 4 bases left between them. Germline CDR1 reads KGHSH; CDR2 reads LQKENI. The DNA for the CDR3 is TGTGCCAGCTCACCTGAAAATCAGCCCCAGCATTTT. Translated: CASSPENQPQHF.

This clone was seen once. V gene TRBV10-1 combines with J gene TRBJ2-2; the D gene could be TRBD1 or TRBD2 (5 bases each). The CDR3 length is 15 residues. CDR1 is WNHNN, CDR2 SYGVQD, per germline (reference sequence). V was pared by 2 bases and J by 4 bases, with 11 bases between. This CDR3 reads CASSERGAGTGELFF. In DNA, the CDR3 is TGCGCCAGCAGTGAGAGAGGGGCCGGCACCGGGGAGCTGTTTTTT.

V is TRBV5-4 and J is TRBJ1-2; D ambiguous. This CDR3 is 13 amino acids long. CDR1 and CDR2 (germline): SGHNT, YYREEE (reference sequence). Trimming cost V 4 bases and J 12 bases, with 19 bases left between them. In DNA form, the CDR3 reads TGTGCCAGCAGCCCTGACCAACTTCGAGTCGACACCTTC. It yields the protein CASSPDQLRVDTF.

The chain carries TRBV18 and TRBJ1-2, with D uncertain. The CDR3 contains 14 residues. Germline CDR1 and CDR2: KGHSH and LQKENI. The ends were cut back, 3 bases at V and 4 bases at J, with 12 bases in the middle. The chain's CDR3 is CASSPNRGGYGYTF. The CDR3 nucleotides are TGTGCCAGCTCACCTAATCGGGGTGGCTATGGCTACACCTTC.

The chain employs TRBV28 and TRBJ1-4, with D perhaps TRBD1 (5 bases). This CDR3 is 16 amino acids long. Deletions cut 4 bases from V and 0 bases from J, with 12 bases between. Germline CDR1 is MDHEN and CDR2 is SYDVKM. DNA of the CDR3: TGTGCCAGCAGTTCAGGGAAACTTGCAACTAATGAAAAACTGTTTTTT. Amino acid sequence: CASSSGKLATNEKLFF.

Concerning this clone itself: Germline and junction disagree at one end, which may indicate a read error. The chain recombines TRBV2 with TRBJ1-3; the D gene is possibly TRBD1 (5 bases). Germline CDR1 and CDR2: SNHLY and FYNNEI. The CDR3 totals 13 residues. CDR3 bases: TGTGCCAGCAGCGACAGCTTAGGAAGCACCATATATTTT. It translates to CASSDSLGSTIYF. The complete variable domain, with remaining parts taken from reference TRBV2 and TRBJ1-3, reads EPEVTQTPSHQVTQMGQEVILRCVPISNHLYFYWYRQILGQKVEFLVSFYNNEISEKSEIFDDQFSVERPDGSNFTLKIRSTKLEDSAMYFCASSDSLGSTIYFGEGSWLTVV.

The chain carries TRBV7-9 and TRBJ2-2; D is unclear. The CDR3 contains 14 residues. The germline V gene encodes CDR1 SEHNR and CDR2 FQNEAQ (reference sequence). V gave up 2 bases and J gave up 6 bases, with 10 bases separating them. CDR3 nucleotide sequence: TGTGCCAGCAGCTTAACTTTGGGTGCCGGGGAGCTGTTTTTT. Amino acid sequence: CASSLTLGAGELFF.

The count of this clone is one. This chain joins TRBV11-2 and TRBJ2-1; 12 bases agree with TRBD2. Per germline, CDR1 SGHAT and CDR2 FQNNGV. This CDR3 contains 16 residues. V gave up 7 bases and J gave up 7 bases; unmatched junction bases: 11. The CDR3 DNA is TGTGCCAGCATCCCGGCGGCTAGCGGGGGGGCGAATGAGCAGTTCTTC. It encodes CASIPAASGGANEQFF.